This entry lists 29 T cell receptor beta chains sequenced from one sample in a study of naive CD8 T cells in extremely preterm neonates. Method: immunoSEQ multiplex PCR; TCRdb's copy keeps in-frame clones and lacks some. The table includes 7,000 to 9,500 clones, about 93% detected once. Deliveries were elective term cesareans at about 37-42 weeks, with no labor or membrane rupture. Sequenced input: naive CD8+ T cells from cord blood. The receptors originated from a newborn in good health.

The rearrangement uses TRBV7-9 and TRBJ2-1; 8 positions agree with TRBD2. This CDR3 is 16 amino acids long. Germline V gene lookup returns CDR1 SEHNR and CDR2 FQNEAQ (reference sequence). V was pared by 6 bases and J by 3 bases, with 10 bases of the junction left unmatched. CDR3 nucleotides: TGTGCCAGCAGACCTACTAGCGGAAGCGGCTACAATGAGCAGTTCTTC. Protein: CASRPTSGSGYNEQFF.

The chain uses TRBV6-1 and TRBJ2-7; possible D gene TRBD1, 5 bases. Trimming took off 6 bases at V and 3 bases at J, with 6 bases between the two ends. The CDR3 extends over 11 amino acids. Looked up from germline, CDR1 is MNHNS and CDR2 is SASEGT. DNA of the CDR3: TGTGCCAGCAGCGACAGCTACGAGCAGTACTTC. Its protein is CASSDSYEQYF.

This clone was observed a few times. The chain links TRBV7-8 to TRBJ2-3; TRBD2 matches 11 bases. Germline V gene sequence: CDR1 SGHVS, CDR2 FQNEAQ. The CDR3 spans 16 residues. V lost 5 bases and J lost 0; bases outside the gene matches: 4. As DNA, the CDR3 is TGTGCCAGCAGCCCCAGGACTAGCGGGAGCACAGATACGCAGTATTTT. The encoded protein is CASSPRTSGSTDTQYF. Using reference TRBV7-8 and TRBJ2-3 for the parts outside the CDR3, the full variable domain is GAGVSQSPRYKVAKRGQDVALRCDPISGHVSLFWYQQALGQGPEFLTYFQNEAQLDKSGLPSDRFFAERPEGSVSTLKIQRTQQEDSAVYLCASSPRTSGSTDTQYFGPGTRLTVL.

The V gene is TRBV7-9, the J gene TRBJ1-1, with D perhaps TRBD1 (5 bases). The germline V gene encodes CDR1 SEHNR and CDR2 FQNEAQ (reference sequence). The CDR3 contains 14 residues. The V end was cut by 3 bases, the J end by 1 base, with 9 bases between. The CDR3 sequence is CASSLSTGNTEAFF. The CDR3 nucleotides read TGTGCCAGCAGCTTGTCAACAGGGAACACTGAAGCTTTCTTT.

The V call is TRBV7-9, the J call TRBJ2-2; 7 bases align to TRBD1. CDR1 is SEHNR and CDR2 is FQNEAQ in the germline V gene (reference sequence). The CDR3 is made up of 18 amino acids. V trimming: 3 bases; J trimming: 0 bases; junction bases outside the gene matches: 10. CDR3 loop: CASSFLSDRVPNTGELFF. The DNA for the CDR3 is TGTGCCAGCAGCTTCCTATCCGACAGGGTTCCGAACACCGGGGAGCTGTTTTTT.

The chain carries TRBV2 and TRBJ2-2; TRBD2 agrees at 15 bases. V dropped 5 bases and J dropped 4; count of bases not matched to a gene: 8. The CDR3 consists of 18 residues. Germline lookup yields CDR1 SNHLY and CDR2 FYNNEI. The chain's CDR3 is CASSSPGLAGGSTGELFF. CDR3 DNA: TGTGCCAGCAGTTCACCTGGACTAGCGGGAGGGAGCACCGGGGAGCTGTTTTTT.

The chain recombines TRBV6-4 with TRBJ2-1, with D perhaps matching TRBD2 (7 bases). This CDR3 is built from 14 residues. Trimming removed 4 bases from V and 7 bases from J, with 14 bases in between. Looked up from germline, CDR1 is MRHNA and CDR2 is SNTAGT. CDR3 protein: CASSARGGRNEQFF. In DNA form, the CDR3 reads TGTGCCAGCAGTGCGAGGGGGGGGCGGAATGAGCAGTTCTTC.

This chain links TRBV7-9 with TRBJ2-6; D might be TRBD1 (5 bases). Germline V gene lookup returns CDR1 SEHNR and CDR2 FQNEAQ (reference sequence). V lost 8 bases, J lost 0 bases, and 20 bases lay in between. The CDR3 runs 18 residues. The CDR3 spells CASLLPRERGSGANVLTF. CDR3 DNA sequence: TGTGCCAGCCTCCTCCCCAGGGAAAGGGGCTCTGGGGCCAACGTCCTGACTTTC.

The chain recombines TRBV5-1 with TRBJ1-1; no clear D. The V gene's germline CDR1 is SGHRS and CDR2 YFSETQ. Trimming shortened V by 0 bases and J by 8 bases, and 8 bases separated the two germline ends. The CDR3 loop spans 12 amino acids. The CDR3 spells CASSLANFEAFF. CDR3 sequence (DNA): TGCGCCAGCAGCTTGGCCAACTTCGAAGCTTTCTTT.

In its sample, this clone was seen a few times. V and J are TRBV5-1 and TRBJ1-2; D is undetermined. The V end lost 0 bases, the J end lost 4 bases, and 10 bases lay between the germline ends. There are 14 residues in the CDR3. Germline loops: CDR1 SGHRS, CDR2 YFSETQ. The CDR3 DNA reads TGCGCCAGCAGCTTGGAACCGGGTGGCTATGGCTACACCTTC. It is translated as CASSLEPGGYGYTF.

The chain employs TRBV9 and TRBJ1-1, with a possible D match to TRBD1 (5 bases). CDR1 is SGDLS, CDR2 YYNGEE, per germline. Trimming cost V 3 bases and J 1 base, with 16 bases left between them. CDR3 length equals 16 residues. The CDR3 loop is CASSERDRGENTEAFF. Here the CDR3 DNA reads TGTGCCAGCAGCGAGAGAGACCGGGGGGAGAACACTGAAGCTTTCTTT. Looking up the rest from reference TRBV9 and TRBJ1-1 gives the full variable domain: DSGVTQTPKHLITATGQRVTLRCSPRSGDLSVYWYQQSLDQGLQFLIQYYNGEERAKGNILERFSAQQFPDLHSELNLSSLELGDSALYFCASSERDRGENTEAFFGQGTRLTVV.

The J gene is TRBJ2-7, the V gene TRBV6-1; D remains ambiguous. Trimming took 3 bases from V and 0 from J, leaving 3 bases between them. CDR3 length: 12 residues. Germline values: CDR1 MNHNS, CDR2 SASEGT. The CDR3 DNA is TGTGCCAGCAGTGACAGCTCCTACGAGCAGTACTTC. Amino acids: CASSDSSYEQYF.

This chain joins TRBV10-3 and TRBJ2-2, with 14 bases aligning to TRBD2. This CDR3 region has 15 residues. Trimming took 10 bases from V and 5 from J; bases not matched to a gene: 6. Germline CDR1 is ENHRY and CDR2 is SYGVKD. The CDR3: CATGLAGGGTGELFF. The DNA for the CDR3 is TGTGCCACAGGACTAGCGGGAGGCGGGACCGGGGAGCTGTTTTTT.

The chain is built from TRBV14 and TRBJ1-2; D is unclear. V lost 1 base and J 9 bases, leaving 15 bases between the germline ends. This CDR3 region has 14 residues. From germline, CDR1 is SGHDN and CDR2 FVKESK. The CDR3 region has the DNA TGTGCCAGCAGCCAAGGTCCAGGCCCCTGGAGCTACACCTTC. This sequence encodes CASSQGPGPWSYTF.

V gene TRBV27 combines with J gene TRBJ1-5; D not certain. Germline-derived CDR1 and CDR2 are MNHEY and SMNVEV (reference sequence). Trimming took 4 bases from V and 7 from J, leaving 14 bases between them. The CDR3 has 14 amino acids. CDR3 DNA: TGTGCCAGCAGTTATTTAGGCGGCGGGCAGCCCCAGCATTTT. It specifies CASSYLGGGQPQHF.

This clone showed up just a few times. The chain recombines TRBV6-6 with TRBJ2-2, with TRBD1 identical over 8 bases. From germline, CDR1 is MNHNY and CDR2 SVGAGI (reference sequence). J gave up 0 bases and V 2 bases, and 2 bases lay outside the gene matches. The CDR3 is 16 residues long. The CDR3 region is CASSYPTGANTGELFF. The CDR3 region has the DNA TGTGCCAGCAGTTACCCGACAGGGGCGAACACCGGGGAGCTGTTTTTT.

The rearrangement uses TRBV5-1 and TRBJ1-1; TRBD1 is a possible D gene (5 bases). Trimming left V 0 bases short and J 5 bases short, with 11 bases between. The length of the CDR3 is 14 residues. The germline V gene has CDR1 SGHRS and CDR2 YFSETQ. CDR3 sequence (DNA): TGCGCCAGCAGCTTGGGGCAGGGAGGGACTGAAGCTTTCTTT. This encodes CASSLGQGGTEAFF.

The V gene is TRBV5-5, the J gene TRBJ2-7; 8 bases align to TRBD1. In germline, CDR1 is SGHKS, CDR2 YYEKEE (reference sequence). The ends lost 4 bases at V and 1 base at J; junction bases unmatched: 4. This CDR3 is 14 amino acids long. In DNA form, the CDR3 reads TGTGCCAGCAGCCAATGGACAGGGTCCTACGAGCAGTACTTC. Its translation: CASSQWTGSYEQYF.

This clone was recorded only once. V usage is TRBV30 and J usage is TRBJ2-7, with 11 bases fitting TRBD1. CDR3 length: 12 residues. The germline gives CDR1 GTSNPN, CDR2 SVGIG (reference sequence). V trimming: 5 bases; J trimming: 5 bases; junction bases outside the gene matches: 2. The CDR3 is CAWGQGAHEQYF. CDR3 DNA: TGTGCCTGGGGACAGGGGGCCCACGAGCAGTACTTC.

This rearrangement joins TRBV27 to TRBJ1-4, with D uncertain. The CDR3 length is 14 residues. Germline-derived CDR1 and CDR2 are MNHEY and SMNVEV (reference sequence). V lost 3 bases to trimming and J lost 3 bases, with 8 bases between them. The CDR3 DNA sequence: TGTGCCAGCAGTTTGGTCAGGTCTAATGAAAAACTGTTTTTT. Translating it yields CASSLVRSNEKLFF.

The gene calls are TRBV5-1 and TRBJ2-7; possible D gene TRBD1, 6 bases. Germline CDR1 and CDR2: SGHRS and YFSETQ. The CDR3 runs 12 residues. The V gene lost 3 bases and the J gene lost 3 bases, with 7 bases spanning the gap. Written as DNA, the CDR3 is TGCGCCAGCAGCTCACAGGGCTACGAGCAGTACTTC. Its protein product is CASSSQGYEQYF.

This chain uses TRBV30 with TRBJ2-7, with 8 bases lining up with TRBD1. Trimming removed 3 bases from V and 0 bases from J; junction bases left unmatched: 4. The CDR3 is 14 residues long. The germline CDR1 and CDR2 sequences are GTSNPN and SVGIG (reference sequence). This chain's CDR3 is CAWSRGRSSYEQYF. The CDR3 nucleotides are TGTGCCTGGAGCAGGGGGCGCAGCTCCTACGAGCAGTACTTC.

The chain employs TRBV25-1 and TRBJ1-4; 10 positions match TRBD1. The CDR3 totals 14 residues. CDR1 and CDR2 (germline): MGHDK, SYGVNS. The V gene end was trimmed by 1 base and the J gene end by 7 bases; junction bases not matched to a gene: 0. This CDR3 reads CASSEWDRGEKLFF. DNA for the CDR3: TGTGCCAGCAGTGAATGGGACAGGGGTGAAAAACTGTTTTTT. Variable domain in full (rest from reference TRBV25-1 and TRBJ1-4): EADIYQTPRYLVIGTGKKITLECSQTMGHDKMYWYQQDPGMELHLIHYSYGVNSTEKGDLSSESTVSRIRTEHFPLTLESARPSHTSQYLCASSEWDRGEKLFFGSGTQLSVL.

The chain links TRBV5-6 to TRBJ2-2; D gene uncertain. V was trimmed by 0 bases and J by 7 bases, leaving 4 bases between them. This CDR3 has 12 residues. Germline V gene sequence: CDR1 SGHDT, CDR2 YYEEEE. CDR3 sequence (DNA): TGTGCCAGCAGCTTGGGTATCGGGGAGCTGTTTTTT. Translated, it gives CASSLGIGELFF. The variable domain in full, with the rest retrieved from reference TRBV5-6 and TRBJ2-2, is DAGVTQSPTHLIKTRGQQVTLRCSPKSGHDTVSWYQQALGQGPQFIFQYYEEEERQRGNFPDRFSGHQFPNYSSELNVNALLLGDSALYLCASSLGIGELFFGEGSRLTVL.

The V and J genes are TRBV29-1 and TRBJ2-2, with D possibly TRBD1 on 6 matching bases. CDR1 is SQVTM, CDR2 ANQGSEA, per germline. This CDR3 region has 15 residues. V lost 0 bases to trimming and J lost 5 bases, with 13 bases between them. The CDR3 loop is CSVEDPGEGTGELFF. In DNA form, the CDR3 reads TGCAGCGTTGAAGATCCAGGGGAAGGGACCGGGGAGCTGTTTTTT.

V usage is TRBV29-1 and J usage is TRBJ2-1; D is perhaps TRBD2 (5 bases). Trimming removed 8 bases at V and 6 bases at J, with 17 bases between. The CDR3 consists of 13 residues. Germline assignment: CDR1 SQVTM and CDR2 ANQGSEA. In nucleotides, the CDR3 is TGCAGCCTCTTGGGAGACATGGGCAATGAGCAGTTCTTC. It specifies CSLLGDMGNEQFF.

V gene TRBV27 combines with J gene TRBJ2-1, with 9 bases identical to TRBD2. The CDR3 is 14 amino acids. CDR1 and CDR2 (germline): MNHEY, SMNVEV (reference sequence). Trimming cost V 5 bases and J 7 bases; bases outside gene matches: 6. CDR3 in amino acids: CASSPSLAGNEQFF. The DNA of the CDR3 is TGTGCCAGCAGTCCCTCCCTAGCGGGAAATGAGCAGTTCTTC.

The CDR3 region has the DNA TGCGCCAGCAGCCAAGGAGGCGGGACAGGGCTTAATGAAAAACTGTTTTTT. It yields the protein CASSQGGGTGLNEKLFF. This chain links TRBV4-1 with TRBJ1-4; TRBD1 matches 9 bases. V lost 1 base to trimming and J lost 4 bases; unmatched junction nucleotides: 7. This CDR3 contains 17 residues. In germline, CDR1 is MGHRA, CDR2 YSYEKL.

The chain combines TRBV27 with TRBJ1-6; TRBD1 matches 9 bases. This CDR3 spans 14 amino acids. Germline V lookup: CDR1 MNHEY, CDR2 SMNVEV (reference sequence). V shed 2 bases, J shed 8 bases, and the junction held 1 base outside the gene matches. The CDR3 here is CASSLGTGYSPLHF. The CDR3 DNA reads TGTGCCAGCAGTTTAGGGACAGGGTATTCACCCCTCCACTTT.